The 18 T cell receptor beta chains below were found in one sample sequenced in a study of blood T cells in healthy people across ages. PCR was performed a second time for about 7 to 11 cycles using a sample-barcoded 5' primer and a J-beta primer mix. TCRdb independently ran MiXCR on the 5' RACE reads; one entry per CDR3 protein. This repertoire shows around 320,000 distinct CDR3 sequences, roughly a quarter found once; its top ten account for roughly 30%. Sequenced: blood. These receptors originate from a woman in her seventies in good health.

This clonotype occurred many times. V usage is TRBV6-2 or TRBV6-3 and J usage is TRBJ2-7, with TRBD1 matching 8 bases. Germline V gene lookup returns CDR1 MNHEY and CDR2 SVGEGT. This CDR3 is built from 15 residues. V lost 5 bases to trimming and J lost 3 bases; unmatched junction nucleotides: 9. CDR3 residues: CASSNRQGTIYEQYF. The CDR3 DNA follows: TGTGCCAGCAGTAATAGACAGGGGACAATCTACGAGCAGTACTTC.

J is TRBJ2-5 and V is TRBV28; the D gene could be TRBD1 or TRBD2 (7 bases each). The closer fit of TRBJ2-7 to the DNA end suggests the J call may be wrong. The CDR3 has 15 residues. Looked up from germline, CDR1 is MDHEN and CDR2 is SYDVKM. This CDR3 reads CASTQGGARDFEQYF. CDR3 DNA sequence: TGTGCCAGCACCCAGGGGGGGGCGCGGGACTTCGAGCAGTACTTC.

CDR3 loop: CSASDQGAHEQYF. The CDR3 coding sequence is TGCAGTGCTAGCGATCAGGGGGCCCACGAGCAGTACTTC. The rearrangement links TRBV20-1 to TRBJ2-7, with 8 nucleotides matching TRBD1. Germline values: CDR1 DFQATT, CDR2 SNEGSKA (reference sequence). Unmatched junction bases numbered 6, after V lost 3 bases and J lost 5 bases. The CDR3 is made up of 13 amino acids.

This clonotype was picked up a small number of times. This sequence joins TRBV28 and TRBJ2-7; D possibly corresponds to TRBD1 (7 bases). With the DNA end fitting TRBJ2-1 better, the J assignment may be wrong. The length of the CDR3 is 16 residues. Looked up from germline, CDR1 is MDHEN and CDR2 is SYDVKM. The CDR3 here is CASSRPGQGGWNEQFF. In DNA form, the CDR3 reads TGTGCCAGCAGTCGCCCGGGGCAGGGGGGTTGGAATGAGCAGTTCTTC.

DNA for the CDR3: TGCGCCAGCAGCCAATTAAGACTCCGCGGTACGCAGTATTTT. Encoded protein: CASSQLRLRGTQYF. The rearrangement uses TRBV4-1 and TRBJ2-3, with unresolved D. This CDR3 is built from 14 residues. The germline gives CDR1 MGHRA, CDR2 YSYEKL. Deletions cut 2 bases from V and 8 bases from J, with 14 bases between.

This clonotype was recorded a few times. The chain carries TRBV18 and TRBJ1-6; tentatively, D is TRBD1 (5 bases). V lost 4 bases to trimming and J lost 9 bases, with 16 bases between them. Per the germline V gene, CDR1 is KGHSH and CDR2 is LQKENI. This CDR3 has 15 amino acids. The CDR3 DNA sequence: TGTGCCAGCTCACAAGGGGTCCTTCTTGGTTCACCCCTCCACTTT. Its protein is CASSQGVLLGSPLHF.

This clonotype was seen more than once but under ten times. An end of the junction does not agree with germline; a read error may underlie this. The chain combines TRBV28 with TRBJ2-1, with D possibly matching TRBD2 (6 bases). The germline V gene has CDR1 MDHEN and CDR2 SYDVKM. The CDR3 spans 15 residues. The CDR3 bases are TGTACCAGCAGTCGCGGCGGGATGAGTTACAATGAGCAGTTCTTC. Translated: CTSSRGGMSYNEQFF.

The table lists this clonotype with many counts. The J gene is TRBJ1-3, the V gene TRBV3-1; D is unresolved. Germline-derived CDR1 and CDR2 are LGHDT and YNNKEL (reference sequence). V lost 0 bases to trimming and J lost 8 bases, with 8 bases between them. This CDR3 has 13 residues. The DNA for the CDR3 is TGTGCCAGCAGCCAAGAAGGAGTTTACACCATATATTTT. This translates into CASSQEGVYTIYF. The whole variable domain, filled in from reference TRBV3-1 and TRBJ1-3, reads DTAVSQTPKYLVTQMGNDKSIKCEQNLGHDTMYWYKQDSKKFLKIMFSYNNKELIINETVPNRFSPKSPDKAHLNLHINSLELGDSAVYFCASSQEGVYTIYFGEGSWLTVV.

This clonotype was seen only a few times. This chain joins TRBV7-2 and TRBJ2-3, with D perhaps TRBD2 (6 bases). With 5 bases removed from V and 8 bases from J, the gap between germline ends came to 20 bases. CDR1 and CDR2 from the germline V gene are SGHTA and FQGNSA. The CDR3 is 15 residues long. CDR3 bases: TGTGCCAGCAGCGCTACTAGCCGGAGCATGGTTACGCAGTATTTT. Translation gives CASSATSRSMVTQYF.

Here the CDR3 DNA reads TGCAGTGCGCGACTAGCGGGGGGCGGGGAGACCCAGTACTTC. Translated: CSARLAGGGETQYF. The V call is TRBV20-1, the J call TRBJ2-5; 13 bases line up with TRBD2. This CDR3 has 14 residues. The germline gives CDR1 DFQATT, CDR2 SNEGSKA (reference sequence). The ends lost 6 bases at V and 5 bases at J; junction bases unmatched: 6.

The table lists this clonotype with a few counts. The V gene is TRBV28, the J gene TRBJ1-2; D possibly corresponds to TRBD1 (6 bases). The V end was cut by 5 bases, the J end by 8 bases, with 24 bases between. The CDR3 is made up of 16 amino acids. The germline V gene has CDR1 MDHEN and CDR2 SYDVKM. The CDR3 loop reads CASSPYLGTGNGGYTF. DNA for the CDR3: TGTGCCAGCAGTCCATATTTGGGCACAGGGAACGGCGGCTACACCTTC.

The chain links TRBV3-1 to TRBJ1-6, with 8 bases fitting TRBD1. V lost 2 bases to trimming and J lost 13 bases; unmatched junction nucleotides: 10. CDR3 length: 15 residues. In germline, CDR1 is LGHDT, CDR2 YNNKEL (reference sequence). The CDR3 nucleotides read TGTGCCAGCAGCCAAAGTGGAGCAGGGGGCGGTCCCCTCCACTTT. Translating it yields CASSQSGAGGGPLHF.

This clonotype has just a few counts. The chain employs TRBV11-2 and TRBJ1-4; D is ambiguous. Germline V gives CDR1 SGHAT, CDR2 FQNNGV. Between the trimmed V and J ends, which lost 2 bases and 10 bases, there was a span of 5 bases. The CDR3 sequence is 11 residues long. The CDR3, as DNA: TGTGCCAGCAGCTTACTGGGAAAACTGTTTTTT. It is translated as CASSLLGKLFF.

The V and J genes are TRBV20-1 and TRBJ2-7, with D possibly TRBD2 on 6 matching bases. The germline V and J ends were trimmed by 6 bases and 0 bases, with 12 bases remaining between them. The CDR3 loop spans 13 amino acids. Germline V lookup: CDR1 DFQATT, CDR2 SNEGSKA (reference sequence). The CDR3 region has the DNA TGCAGTGCCCCTAGGAGGGCCTCCTACGAGCAGTACTTC. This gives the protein CSAPRRASYEQYF.

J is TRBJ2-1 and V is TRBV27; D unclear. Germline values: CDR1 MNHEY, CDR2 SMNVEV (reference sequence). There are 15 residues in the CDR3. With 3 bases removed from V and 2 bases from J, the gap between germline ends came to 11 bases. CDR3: CASSFTVFTYNEQFF. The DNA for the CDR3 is TGTGCCAGCAGTTTCACGGTTTTCACCTACAATGAGCAGTTCTTC.

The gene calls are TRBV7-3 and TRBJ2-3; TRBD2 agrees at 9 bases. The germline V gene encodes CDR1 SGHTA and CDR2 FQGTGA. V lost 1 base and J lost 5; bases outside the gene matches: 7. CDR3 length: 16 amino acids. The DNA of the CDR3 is TGTGCCAGCAGCTTAAGGGCGGGGGGGGGAGAAGATACGCAGTATTTT. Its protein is CASSLRAGGGEDTQYF.

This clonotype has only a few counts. The CDR3: CSARHGQGSPTNEKLFF. The CDR3 DNA reads TGCAGCGCCCGCCACGGACAGGGGAGTCCTACTAATGAAAAACTGTTTTTT. The chain combines TRBV29-1 with TRBJ1-4; 9 bases are a match to TRBD1. V shed 7 bases and J 2 bases; nucleotides not matched to a gene: 14. This CDR3 is built from 17 residues. Germline V gene lookup returns CDR1 SQVTM and CDR2 ANQGSEA.

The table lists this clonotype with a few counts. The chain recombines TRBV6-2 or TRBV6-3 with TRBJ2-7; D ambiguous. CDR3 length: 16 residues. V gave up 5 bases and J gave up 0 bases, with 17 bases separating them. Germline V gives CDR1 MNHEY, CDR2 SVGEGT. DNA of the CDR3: TGTGCCAGCAGTCTCCAGTCAGGACGTTCCTCCTACGAGCAGTACTTC. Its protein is CASSLQSGRSSYEQYF.